These 12 T cell receptor beta chains share one sample of origin, sequenced in a study of blood T cell repertoires in COVID-19. Assay used: immunoSEQ multiplex PCR; TCRdb lists only in-frame clones, some missing. The table includes over 300,000 clones, more than 70% detected once. The sequenced sample consisted of peripheral blood. The receptors were sampled from a man aged 35-49 years with acute or convalescent COVID-19.

The CDR3 DNA reads as TGTGCCAGCAGCTTGGAGGCTAGCGGGTTGAGGGAGCTGTTTTTT. It encodes CASSLEASGLRELFF. This chain links TRBV5-4 with TRBJ2-2; 8 positions agree with TRBD2. This CDR3 is built from 15 residues. The V gene end was trimmed by 0 bases and the J gene end by 9 bases; junction bases not matched to a gene: 7. Germline-derived CDR1 and CDR2 are SGHNT and YYREEE (reference sequence).

This chain links TRBV7-9 with TRBJ1-2; 8 bases are shared with TRBD1. The CDR3 runs 13 residues. Germline V gives CDR1 SEHNR, CDR2 FQNEAQ (reference sequence). V was clipped by 5 bases and J by 6 bases; unmatched bases: 5. The CDR3 region has the DNA TGTGCCAGCAGCCGGACAGGGTTTAATGGCTACACCTTC. The encoded protein is CASSRTGFNGYTF.

V is TRBV19 and J is TRBJ2-2; TRBD1 agrees at 9 bases. This CDR3 region has 16 residues. From germline, CDR1 is LNHDA and CDR2 SQIVND (reference sequence). Unmatched junction bases numbered 9, after V lost 6 bases and J lost 4 bases. CDR3 nucleotides: TGTGCCAGTAGCCTTGACGGGACAGGGCCCACCGGGGAGCTGTTTTTT. Its protein is CASSLDGTGPTGELFF.

The CDR3 region is CASSLKGYGQRLRASGNTIYF. Here the CDR3 DNA reads TGTGCCAGCAGTTTGAAAGGCTATGGGCAAAGGCTGAGGGCCTCTGGAAACACCATATATTTT. This chain connects TRBV28 to TRBJ1-3; D is unclear. Germline V lookup: CDR1 MDHEN, CDR2 SYDVKM. CDR3 length: 21 amino acids. Trimming removed 3 bases from V and 0 bases from J, with 27 bases in between.

The rearrangement links TRBV7-2 to TRBJ1-2; TRBD1 aligns across 7 bases. After removal of 1 base from V and 7 bases from J, the junction contained 6 bases not matched to a gene. This CDR3 spans 14 amino acids. In germline, CDR1 is SGHTA, CDR2 FQGNSA. For the CDR3, the DNA is TGTGCCAGCAGCTTAGATAGGGGGCAACGTGGCTACACCTTC. It translates to CASSLDRGQRGYTF.

V usage is TRBV5-1 and J usage is TRBJ1-6; 8 bases map to TRBD1. This CDR3 comprises 15 residues. With 5 bases clipped from V and 9 bases from J, the junction kept 10 bases outside the gene matches. CDR1 and CDR2 (germline): SGHRS, YFSETQ. CDR3 protein: CASRPGQGLGSPLHF. DNA of the CDR3: TGCGCCAGCAGGCCCGGACAGGGTTTAGGTTCACCCCTCCACTTT. Drawing the rest from reference TRBV5-1 and TRBJ1-6, the complete variable domain is KAGVTQTPRYLIKTRGQQVTLSCSPISGHRSVSWYQQTPGQGLQFLFEYFSETQRNKGNFPGRFSGRQFSNSRSEMNVSTLELGDSALYLCASRPGQGLGSPLHFGNGTRLTVT.

The rearrangement uses TRBV6-6 and TRBJ1-1, with no clear D. The CDR3 has 13 amino acids. V lost 4 bases and J lost 5, with 11 bases in between. CDR1 and CDR2 from the germline V gene are MNHNY and SVGAGI (reference sequence). CDR3: CASSFKKSTEAFF. The CDR3 nucleotides read TGTGCCAGCAGTTTTAAAAAGAGTACTGAAGCTTTCTTT.

This chain joins TRBV5-1 and TRBJ2-3; 7 nucleotides agree with TRBD2. Unmatched junction bases numbered 7, after V lost 4 bases and J lost 2 bases. This CDR3 is 15 amino acids long. CDR1 and CDR2 from the germline V gene are SGHRS and YFSETQ. The CDR3, as DNA: TGCGCCAGCAGCCGGAGCGGGGACTACACAGATACGCAGTATTTT. Translating it yields CASSRSGDYTDTQYF. Filled out from reference TRBV5-1 and TRBJ2-3, the complete variable domain reads KAGVTQTPRYLIKTRGQQVTLSCSPISGHRSVSWYQQTPGQGLQFLFEYFSETQRNKGNFPGRFSGRQFSNSRSEMNVSTLELGDSALYLCASSRSGDYTDTQYFGPGTRLTVL.

The V call is TRBV16, the J call TRBJ1-6; D is unresolved. The germline gives CDR1 KGHSY, CDR2 FQNENV. The CDR3 is made up of 15 amino acids. V lost 6 bases to trimming and J lost 4 bases, with 13 bases between them. The CDR3 loop reads CASSLSSGYNSPLHF. CDR3 sequence (DNA): TGTGCCAGCAGTCTTTCCTCGGGATATAATTCACCCCTCCACTTT.

Only one count was recorded for this clone. V is TRBV9 and J is TRBJ2-3, with 7 bases that match TRBD2. CDR3 length: 16 amino acids. J was trimmed by 5 bases and V by 3 bases; bases with no gene match: 12. Germline values: CDR1 SGDLS, CDR2 YYNGEE. For the CDR3, the DNA is TGTGCCAGCAGCGGACCCGGTTTGGGGAGGGGAGATACGCAGTATTTT. It yields the protein CASSGPGLGRGDTQYF.

This chain connects TRBV5-6 to TRBJ1-3; D is uncertain. V was cut by 4 bases and J by 4 bases, with 9 bases left in between. The CDR3 is 13 residues long. The germline V gene encodes CDR1 SGHDT and CDR2 YYEEEE. CDR3 region: CASSPGWGNTIYF. CDR3 nucleotide sequence: TGTGCCAGCAGCCCGGGGTGGGGAAACACCATATATTTT.

Notes on this clone: Germline and junction disagree at one end, which may indicate a read error. The chain couples TRBV6-1 to TRBJ2-1; D possibly matches TRBD1 or TRBD2 (6 bases each). The CDR3 consists of 12 residues. Germline V lookup: CDR1 MNHNS, CDR2 SASEGT. In DNA form, the CDR3 reads TGTGCCAGCAGCGAAGGGGGGCCTCGGAGGTTCTTC. Protein sequence: CASSEGGPRRFF.